A selection of T cell receptor beta chains follows, all from one sample in a study of read filtering for tumor transcriptome and immune sequencing. Using its own MiXCR run on the reads, TCRdb lists one record per CDR3 protein. In the table there are about 57,000 distinct CDR3 sequences, under 25% of which are singletons. The specimen sequenced was a population of CD138-negative cells sorted from bone marrow. The receptor source for this set is a donor at least 40 years old with multiple myeloma. The CDR3 runs from the conserved cysteine through the conserved F or W. A D gene is named only where the DNA matches it firmly. Rows give clone size only sometimes, using once, few, many, or a class for an expanded clone.

D gene	J gene	V gene	clone size	CDR3 DNA	CDR3 protein
.	TRBJ1-6	TRBV12-3/TRBV12-4	many	TGTGCCAGCAGTTTTTCCAGGGGTAATTCACCCCTCCACTTT	CASSFSRGNSPLHF
TRBD2	TRBJ2-1	TRBV7-9	once	TGTGGCAGCAGTTCTAGCGGGAGAGTCGACAATGAGCAGTTCTTC	CGSSSSGRVDNEQFF
TRBD1	TRBJ2-7	TRBV29-1	many	TGCAGCGTGAAGACAGGGCTCGAGCAGTACTTC	CSVKTGLEQYF
.	TRBJ2-3	TRBV5-4	.	TGTGCCAGCAGATCGGACTATATCTTCACAGATACGCAGTATTTT	CASRSDYIFTDTQYF
TRBD1	TRBJ2-7	TRBV3-1	few	TGTGCCAGCAGCTCCCAGGGGGTCGGATACGAGCAGTACTTC	CASSSQGVGYEQYF
TRBD2	TRBJ2-2	TRBV7-9	many	TGTGCCAGCAGTTCACCTCAGCGAGTAGCGGGGGCGAACACCGGGGAGCTGTTTTTT	CASSSPQRVAGANTGELFF
TRBD1	TRBJ2-1	TRBV3-1	once	TGTGCCCGCAGCCAAGACAGGGTTGGGGACAATGAGCAGTTCTTC	CARSQDRVGDNEQFF
.	TRBJ1-1	TRBV20-1	many	TGCAGTGCTGACAGGAACACTGAAGCTTTCTTT	CSADRNTEAFF
.	TRBJ2-5	TRBV11-2	many	TGTGCCAGCAGCTTAGGGGCTGGGGGGCCAGAGACCCAGTACTTC	CASSLGAGGPETQYF
TRBD1	TRBJ2-1	TRBV29-1	many	TGCAGCGTTAAGACAGGGTCAACGTTCGGGAATGAGCAGTTCTTC	CSVKTGSTFGNEQFF
TRBD2	TRBJ2-1	TRBV5-1	.	TGCGCCAGCACCCATAAGACTAGCGGTGACAATGAGCAGTCCTTC	CASTHKTSGDNEQSF
.	TRBJ2-2	TRBV27	.	TGTGCCAGCAGTTGGGGTTATGGGGCGTCGAACACCGGGGAGCTGTTTTTT	CASSWGYGASNTGELFF
.	TRBJ1-5	TRBV6-6	.	TGTGCCAGCAGTTACTCGATGAATCAGCCCCAGCATTTT	CASSYSMNQPQHF
.	TRBJ1-5	TRBV27	many	TGTGCCAGCAGTTTCGGAGGGACTAACAATCAGCCCCAGCATTTT	CASSFGGTNNQPQHF
TRBD2	TRBJ2-1	TRBV20-1	many	TGCAGTGCTCAAAGCGGGGGCACACAAGTTGAGCAGTTCTTC	CSAQSGGTQVEQFF
.	TRBJ2-2	TRBV7-3	.	TGTGCCAGCAGCTTAGGGCCCGCGAACACCGGGGAGCTGTTTTTT	CASSLGPANTGELFF